The sequence of this T cell receptor beta chain was determined in a study of long-term antiretroviral therapy in people with HIV. Germline V gene data show CDR1 as MDHEN and CDR2 as SYDVKM. The CDR3 consists of 14 residues. V lost 3 bases, J lost 2 bases, and 8 bases lay in between. At survey level, the immunoSEQ assay was run in its v3.0 version. Libraries were prepared by immunoSEQ multiplex PCR; TCRdb keeps only in-frame clonotypes and omits some of them. This repertoire shows some 14,000 clones, around four fifths found once; its top ten account for about a sixth. V and J are TRBV28 and TRBJ1-5; D is ambiguous. Sample: unsorted PBMCs, taken 1.8 years before starting antiretroviral therapy. This receptor was obtained from a woman in her 40s with HIV. The CDR3 sequence: CASSFLGGNQPQHF. For the CDR3, the DNA is TGTGCCAGCAGTTTCCTCGGGGGCAATCAGCCCCAGCATTTT.